The 29 T cell receptor beta chains presented below share a single source sample, sequenced in a study of blood T cell repertoires in COVID-19. Using immunoSEQ multiplex PCR, the repertoire was profiled, and TCRdb retains in-frame clones only, with some absent. The sample has roughly 160,000 clones, 87% seen once. Sequencing was done on a sample of peripheral blood. These receptors originate from an older woman who had recovered from COVID-19.

V is TRBV28 and J is TRBJ1-5; TRBD1 agrees at 7 bases. Per the germline V gene, CDR1 is MDHEN and CDR2 is SYDVKM. This CDR3 spans 16 amino acids. V dropped 4 bases and J dropped 4; count of bases not matched to a gene: 10. The CDR3 region has the DNA TGTGCCAGCAGTTCAACCACAGGGGTCGGAAATCAGCCCCAGCATTTT. Encoded protein: CASSSTTGVGNQPQHF.

This chain links TRBV19 with TRBJ2-6; 7 bases fit TRBD1. The germline V gene encodes CDR1 LNHDA and CDR2 SQIVND (reference sequence). Trimming took 0 bases from V and 2 from J; bases not matched to a gene: 10. CDR3 size: 19 residues. The CDR3 spells CASSIDSRSGGAGANVLTF. In DNA form, the CDR3 reads TGTGCCAGTAGTATAGACTCTAGATCAGGGGGTGCTGGGGCCAACGTCCTGACTTTC.

The rearrangement links TRBV5-5 to TRBJ2-1; 7 bases agree with TRBD1. CDR3 length: 18 residues. With 1 base clipped from V and 4 bases from J, the junction kept 14 bases outside the gene matches. Germline values: CDR1 SGHKS, CDR2 YYEKEE (reference sequence). CDR3 nucleotide sequence: TGTGCCAGCAGCTTGCCCCCATCGTATGACAGGGAGTACAATGAGCAGTTCTTC. It codes for CASSLPPSYDREYNEQFF.

This clone was observed a handful of times. The chain joins TRBV9 to TRBJ1-2; TRBD1 aligns across 7 bases. Germline V gives CDR1 SGDLS, CDR2 YYNGEE. CDR3 length equals 13 residues. V lost 3 bases and J lost 1; bases outside the gene matches: 0. The CDR3 DNA follows: TGTGCCAGCAGCGCAGGGGGTAACTATGGCTACACCTTC. The encoded protein is CASSAGGNYGYTF.

V is TRBV7-9 and J is TRBJ2-1; D may be TRBD2 (6 bases). The CDR3 totals 16 residues. The V end lost 0 bases, the J end lost 1 base, and 10 bases lay between the germline ends. Germline CDR1 SEHNR, CDR2 FQNEAQ (reference sequence). This CDR3 reads CASSLALGGSYNEQFF. CDR3 bases: TGTGCCAGCAGCTTAGCGCTAGGAGGGTCCTACAATGAGCAGTTCTTC.

This clone was seen just once. V usage is TRBV5-1 and J usage is TRBJ1-1; tentative D call: TRBD1 (5 bases). Germline CDR1 and CDR2: SGHRS and YFSETQ. The CDR3 has 14 amino acids. Trimming pared 2 bases from V and 0 bases from J, leaving 8 bases between. The CDR3 DNA follows: TGCGCCAGCAGCTTAGGGGCTATGAACACTGAAGCTTTCTTT. Amino acid sequence: CASSLGAMNTEAFF.

This clone was seen a single time. This rearrangement joins TRBV5-6 to TRBJ1-1; D might be TRBD1 (5 bases). CDR1 is SGHDT, CDR2 YYEEEE, per germline. The CDR3 is 17 amino acids. V was cut by 4 bases and J by 1 base, with 20 bases left in between. This chain's CDR3 is CASSPGGGWDWNTEAFF. The CDR3 nucleotides are TGTGCCAGCAGCCCTGGGGGTGGGTGGGACTGGAACACTGAAGCTTTCTTT.

The J gene is TRBJ2-5, the V gene TRBV5-8; 7 bases align to TRBD1. The CDR3 extends over 16 amino acids. The germline gives CDR1 SGHTS, CDR2 YDEGEE. Germline trimming cut 4 bases from V and 0 bases from J; bases unmatched to any gene: 9. The CDR3 DNA reads TGTGCCAGCAGCCCCCACAGGGGTTCGTACCAAGAGACCCAGTACTTC. Its translation: CASSPHRGSYQETQYF. Using reference TRBV5-8 and TRBJ2-5 for the parts outside the CDR3, the full variable domain is EAGVTQSPTHLIKTRGQQATLRCSPISGHTSVYWYQQALGLGLQFLLWYDEGEERNRGNFPPRFSGRQFPNYSSELNVNALELEDSALYLCASSPHRGSYQETQYFGPGTRLLVL.

The chain recombines TRBV7-9 with TRBJ2-7, with TRBD2 as a possible D gene (6 bases). This CDR3 has 13 amino acids. CDR1 is SEHNR and CDR2 is FQNEAQ in the germline V gene (reference sequence). Trimming removed 0 bases from V and 5 bases from J, with 8 bases in between. CDR3 loop: CASSLAGRNEQYF. The CDR3 nucleotides read TGTGCCAGCAGCTTAGCGGGGAGGAACGAGCAGTACTTC.

The rearrangement links TRBV5-1 to TRBJ2-7, with D perhaps TRBD1 (5 bases). Per the germline V gene, CDR1 is SGHRS and CDR2 is YFSETQ. The ends were cut back, 0 bases at V and 0 bases at J, with 7 bases in the middle. This CDR3 is 14 amino acids long. CDR3 nucleotide sequence: TGCGCCAGCAGCTTGGAAGGGGCCTCCTACGAGCAGTACTTC. This gives the protein CASSLEGASYEQYF.

Only one count was recorded for this clone. The V gene is TRBV19, the J gene TRBJ2-7; D is unclear. The V gene lost 6 bases and the J gene lost 2 bases, with 11 bases spanning the gap. CDR1 and CDR2 from the germline V gene are LNHDA and SQIVND (reference sequence). The CDR3 is 13 residues long. CDR3 in amino acids: CASSQDRTYEQYF. The CDR3 bases are TGTGCCAGTAGCCAGGATAGGACCTACGAGCAGTACTTC.

V is TRBV21-1 and J is TRBJ2-1; the table's TRBD1 call for D was not verified on the DNA. TRBV21-1 is a known pseudogene. The length of the CDR3 is 16 residues. The CDR3 coding sequence is TGTGCCAGCAGCCTAGGACAGTTCAGCTCCTACAATGAGCAGTTCTTC. Its protein product is CASSLGQFSSYNEQFF.

J is TRBJ1-1 and V is TRBV4-3; D remains ambiguous. Germline V gene sequence: CDR1 LGHNA, CDR2 YSLEER. This CDR3 region has 17 residues. V was cut by 3 bases and J by 1 base, with 18 bases left in between. The CDR3 region has the DNA TGCGCCAGCAGCCAGCCCCCGGCCTGGCAGGAGAACACTGAAGCTTTCTTT. Its translation is CASSQPPAWQENTEAFF.

The CDR3 bases are TGCGCCAGCAGCTTGCGGGCAGGGGGAGAAGGCACTGAAGCTTTCTTT. Protein product: CASSLRAGGEGTEAFF. The chain recombines TRBV5-1 with TRBJ1-1; 7 nucleotides match TRBD1. Germline V gene data show CDR1 as SGHRS and CDR2 as YFSETQ. Germline trimming cut 1 base from V and 4 bases from J; bases unmatched to any gene: 10. The CDR3 runs to 16 residues.

CDR3 nucleotide sequence: TGTGCCATCAGTGACCCTAGCGGGGACTTCACAGATACGCAGTATTTT. Translating gives CAISDPSGDFTDTQYF. The chain combines TRBV10-3 with TRBJ2-3; 9 bases fit TRBD2. The CDR3 consists of 16 residues. The J segment lost 2 bases and the V segment lost 3 bases, leaving 6 bases of the junction unmatched. CDR1 and CDR2 from the germline V gene are ENHRY and SYGVKD.

The chain recombines TRBV29-1 with TRBJ2-7; perhaps TRBD2 as D (7 bases). Germline CDR1 reads SQVTM; CDR2 reads ANQGSEA. V lost 4 bases, J lost 0 bases, and 13 bases lay in between. This CDR3 contains 14 residues. The CDR3 DNA reads as TGCAGCGTTGTTCGGGGGGCCCTCTCCTACGAGCAGTACTTC. Translating gives CSVVRGALSYEQYF.

V usage is TRBV3-1 (or the pseudogene TRBV3-2) and J usage is TRBJ2-3; D may be TRBD2 (5 bases). V lost 3 bases and J 4 bases, leaving 11 bases between the germline ends. The CDR3 is 14 residues long. CDR1 is LGHDT, CDR2 YNNKEL, per germline (reference sequence). Here the CDR3 reads CASSQAGRADTQYF. CDR3 DNA sequence: TGTGCCAGCAGCCAGGCGGGTCGGGCAGATACGCAGTATTTT.

V usage is TRBV5-8 and J usage is TRBJ1-4; D not resolved. Germline V CDR1 and CDR2: SGHTS, YDEGEE. V was trimmed by 4 bases and J by 7 bases, leaving 14 bases between them. The CDR3 sequence is 14 residues long. The CDR3 region has the DNA TGTGCCAGCAGCCCCCCGCTGGGAGGTGAAAAACTGTTTTTT. Translated, it gives CASSPPLGGEKLFF.

The CDR3 region has the DNA TGTGCCAGCAGTTTAATGGCAGGGGACACTGAAGCTTTCTTT. Its protein is CASSLMAGDTEAFF. The chain recombines TRBV28 with TRBJ1-1; a possible D gene is TRBD1 (6 bases). The CDR3 length is 14 residues. The V and J ends lost 2 bases and 3 bases respectively, with 10 bases between them. Germline CDR1 MDHEN, CDR2 SYDVKM.

This clone has only a few counts. The gene calls are TRBV6-6 and TRBJ2-3; 7 bases are a match to TRBD2. From germline, CDR1 is MNHNY and CDR2 SVGAGI (reference sequence). The trim removed 0 bases at V and 5 bases at J, leaving 2 bases unmatched. This CDR3 is 14 amino acids long. CDR3 sequence reads: CASSYSAGQDTQYF. The CDR3 region has the DNA TGTGCCAGCAGTTACTCAGCGGGGCAAGATACGCAGTATTTT.

The gene calls are TRBV2 and TRBJ1-2, with a possible D match to TRBD1 (5 bases). CDR3 length: 15 residues. Germline V gene sequence: CDR1 SNHLY, CDR2 FYNNEI. Trimming removed 4 bases at V and 4 bases at J, with 16 bases between. CDR3 nucleotide sequence: TGTGCCAGCAGTGGCTCCAGGGCCTCGTTCTATGGCTACACCTTC. Translation: CASSGSRASFYGYTF.

The chain is built from TRBV7-8 and TRBJ2-5; 8 nucleotides line up with TRBD1. The germline gives CDR1 SGHVS, CDR2 FQNEAQ. The V segment lost 4 bases and the J segment 5 bases; nucleotides outside the gene matches: 9. This CDR3 comprises 15 residues. The CDR3 region is CASSSSGGARETQYF. CDR3 coding DNA: TGTGCCAGCAGCTCATCAGGGGGCGCGAGGGAGACCCAGTACTTC. The full variable domain, its missing parts supplied by reference TRBV7-8 and TRBJ2-5, is GAGVSQSPRYKVAKRGQDVALRCDPISGHVSLFWYQQALGQGPEFLTYFQNEAQLDKSGLPSDRFFAERPEGSVSTLKIQRTQQEDSAVYLCASSSSGGARETQYFGPGTRLLVL.

The chain recombines TRBV28 with TRBJ1-2, with D unresolved. The CDR3 contains 14 residues. The V end lost 2 bases, the J end lost 3 bases, and 10 bases lay between the germline ends. Germline CDR1 reads MDHEN; CDR2 reads SYDVKM. The CDR3 DNA follows: TGTGCCAGCAGTTTAGGACTGGGTCACTATGGCTACACCTTC. It yields the protein CASSLGLGHYGYTF.

This clone was seen once. The J gene is TRBJ2-1, the V gene TRBV11-1; TRBD1 might be the D (6 bases). There are 15 residues in the CDR3. CDR1 is SGHAT, CDR2 FQDESV, per germline (reference sequence). Deletions cut 6 bases from V and 5 bases from J, with 17 bases between. CDR3 nucleotide sequence: TGTGCCAGCAGTTCTGACTGGACAGCTCACAATGAGCAGTTCTTC. It codes for CASSSDWTAHNEQFF.

This clone was recorded once. This chain uses TRBV30 with TRBJ2-5; 8 nucleotides agree with TRBD1. The CDR3 has 13 amino acids. The V gene end was trimmed by 3 bases and the J gene end by 4 bases; junction bases not matched to a gene: 4. The germline gives CDR1 GTSNPN, CDR2 SVGIG (reference sequence). As DNA, the CDR3 is TGTGCCTGGAGCTCAGGGGGCTTAGAGACCCAGTACTTC. The encoded protein is CAWSSGGLETQYF.

The sample holds a few counts of this clone. This rearrangement joins TRBV5-1 to TRBJ2-7; D might be TRBD1 (5 bases). The germline CDR1 and CDR2 sequences are SGHRS and YFSETQ. Trimming cost V 0 bases and J 6 bases, with 13 bases left between them. This CDR3 has 14 residues. The CDR3 nucleotides read TGCGCCAGCAGCTTGGAGGCAGGGATCGGCGAGCAGTACTTC. It specifies CASSLEAGIGEQYF.

This clone came up a few times. The chain joins TRBV9 to TRBJ2-7; TRBD2 aligns across 8 bases. Per germline, CDR1 SGDLS and CDR2 YYNGEE. This CDR3 is built from 14 residues. Unmatched junction bases numbered 5, after V lost 3 bases and J lost 3 bases. DNA of the CDR3: TGTGCCAGCAGCGGTAGCGGGGACTTCTACGAGCAGTACTTC. It translates to CASSGSGDFYEQYF.

The chain employs TRBV5-1 and TRBJ2-3; 13 bases fit TRBD2. V was clipped by 4 bases and J by 3 bases; unmatched bases: 11. CDR3 length equals 18 residues. The V gene's germline CDR1 is SGHRS and CDR2 YFSETQ. For the CDR3, the DNA is TGCGCCAGCAGCCATCGACTAGCGGGGGGTACCAGGACAGATACGCAGTATTTT. Amino acid sequence: CASSHRLAGGTRTDTQYF.

The chain is built from TRBV30 and TRBJ2-1; D gene uncertain. Germline loops: CDR1 GTSNPN, CDR2 SVGIG (reference sequence). The CDR3 has 14 amino acids. Trimming left V 8 bases short and J 7 bases short, with 21 bases between. The CDR3 spells CAGYRHGTINEQFF. The DNA for the CDR3 is TGTGCCGGATACAGACACGGAACCATAAATGAGCAGTTCTTC.